This T cell receptor (beta chain) was captured by sequencing in a study of blood T cell repertoires in COVID-19. TCRdb keeps only in-frame clones here, not all; method: immunoSEQ multiplex PCR. The data show 50,000 or so clones, about 79% seen once. The CDR3 runs to 15 residues. V lost 7 bases, J lost 1 base, and 14 bases lay in between. The V gene's germline CDR1 is KGHDR and CDR2 SFDVKD. The chain is built from TRBV24-1 and TRBJ2-3, with no clear D. This TCR was sampled from an elderly man with COVID-19, enrolled during active disease. The sequencing sample was made of peripheral blood. The CDR3 DNA sequence: TGTGCCACCAGATCCTCGGAGAGACGCACAGATACGCAGTATTTT. Residues: CATRSSERRTDTQYF.